Below are 21 T cell receptor beta chains sequenced from a single sample in a study of blood T cell repertoires in COVID-19. Profiling relied on immunoSEQ multiplex PCR, and the TCRdb table lists in-frame clones only, not all of them. This sample yields tens of thousands of clones, of which 70% to 80% are seen a single time; roughly 12% belongs to the top ten. The sample consisted of peripheral blood. The receptors stem from a human donor in a cohort sampled during active COVID-19.

The genes are TRBV25-1 and TRBJ2-3, with TRBD1 matching over 9 bases. Germline loops: CDR1 MGHDK, CDR2 SYGVNS. With V trimmed by 7 bases and J by 2 bases, 1 base remained unmatched. The CDR3 runs 13 residues. CDR3 nucleotide sequence: TGTGCCAGCAACAGGGGGCCCACAGATACGCAGTATTTT. The encoded protein is CASNRGPTDTQYF. Looking up the rest from reference TRBV25-1 and TRBJ2-3 gives the full variable domain: EADIYQTPRYLVIGTGKKITLECSQTMGHDKMYWYQQDPGMELHLIHYSYGVNSTEKGDLSSESTVSRIRTEHFPLTLESARPSHTSQYLCASNRGPTDTQYFGPGTRLTVL.

The chain uses TRBV5-1 and TRBJ2-1; 9 bases line up with TRBD2. CDR1 is SGHRS and CDR2 is YFSETQ in the germline V gene. The junction had 11 bases not matched to a gene; V was cut back by 4 bases and J by 3 bases. This CDR3 spans 17 amino acids. Written as DNA, the CDR3 is TGCGCCAGCAGCCCGTTCGGGCTAGCGGGGATCTACAATGAGCAGTTCTTC. Its protein product is CASSPFGLAGIYNEQFF.

The J gene is TRBJ2-7, the V gene TRBV6-5, with a weak D call TRBD2 (5 bases). The CDR3 loop spans 15 amino acids. Germline V gives CDR1 MNHEY, CDR2 SVGAGI. With 5 bases removed from V and 6 bases from J, the gap between germline ends came to 20 bases. The CDR3 reads CASSLVGRRGGEQYF. The CDR3 nucleotides are TGTGCCAGCAGTCTAGTGGGCAGGAGAGGAGGCGAGCAGTACTTC.

The chain uses TRBV7-2 and TRBJ1-2, with 7 bases matching TRBD1. Germline values: CDR1 SGHTA, CDR2 FQGNSA. CDR3 length: 13 residues. Trimming removed 0 bases from V and 13 bases from J; junction bases left unmatched: 8. The CDR3 spells CASSLAGEQGRTF. CDR3 sequence (DNA): TGTGCCAGCAGCTTAGCGGGGGAACAGGGGCGCACCTTC.

The V gene is TRBV7-3, the J gene TRBJ2-1, with TRBD2 matching over 16 bases. V lost 5 bases and J lost 0; bases outside the gene matches: 10. CDR3 size: 20 residues. Germline lookup yields CDR1 SGHTA and CDR2 FQGTGA. The CDR3 nucleotides read TGTGCCAGCAGCCCGAGGCCAGGGACTAGCGGGGGGGTCTCCTACAATGAGCAGTTCTTC. This gives the protein CASSPRPGTSGGVSYNEQFF.

This clone appeared once. The chain uses TRBV5-1 and TRBJ2-5, with TRBD2 matching 12 bases. The germline V gene encodes CDR1 SGHRS and CDR2 YFSETQ. The CDR3 is 13 amino acids. Trimming took 8 bases from V and 2 from J; bases not matched to a gene: 1. CDR3 sequence (DNA): TGCGCCAGTACTAGCGGGGGGCAAGAGACCCAGTACTTC. This sequence encodes CASTSGGQETQYF.

The V call is TRBV27, the J call TRBJ2-1, with 8 nucleotides matching TRBD2. CDR1 is MNHEY and CDR2 is SMNVEV in the germline V gene (reference sequence). There are 15 residues in the CDR3. V gave up 5 bases and J gave up 7 bases; unmatched junction bases: 10. The CDR3 loop is CASSPRLAGLNEQFF. DNA for the CDR3: TGTGCCAGCAGTCCAAGGCTAGCGGGTTTGAATGAGCAGTTCTTC.

CDR3 nucleotide sequence: TGTGCCAGCAGTTACACCCGCACGACAGGAAACTATGGCTACACCTTC. This codes for CASSYTRTTGNYGYTF. The chain has TRBV6-2 or TRBV6-3 and TRBJ1-2, with D possibly TRBD1 on 6 matching bases. The CDR3 has 16 amino acids. Trimming cost V 2 bases and J 2 bases, with 15 bases left between them. Germline V gives CDR1 MNHEY, CDR2 SVGEGT.

This clone was counted a few times. The gene calls are TRBV18 and TRBJ2-7; D unclear. This CDR3 is 14 amino acids long. V was pared by 0 bases and J by 5 bases, with 11 bases between. The germline V gene encodes CDR1 KGHSH and CDR2 LQKENI. The CDR3 nucleotides are TGTGCCAGCTCACCACCGAGTAGAAGAAACGAGCAGTACTTC. This encodes CASSPPSRRNEQYF. The complete variable domain, with remaining parts taken from reference TRBV18 and TRBJ2-7, reads NAGVMQNPRHLVRRRGQEARLRCSPMKGHSHVYWYRQLPEEGLKFMVYLQKENIIDESGMPKERFSAEFPKEGPSILRIQQVVRGDSAAYFCASSPPSRRNEQYFGPGTRLTVT.

Details on this clone: The junction departs from the called germline gene at one end, perhaps through a read error. This sequence joins TRBV7-7 and TRBJ2-3, with 13 bases lining up with TRBD2. The germline V gene has CDR1 SSHAT and CDR2 FNYEAQ (reference sequence). The CDR3 is made up of 15 amino acids. For the CDR3, the DNA is TGTGCTAGCAGCCGCGGACTAGCGGGGGCAGATACGCAGTATTTT. This gives the protein CASSRGLAGADTQYF.

The CDR3 DNA is TGTGCCAGTAGTATCATCGGCTCTGGGGCCAACGTCCTGACTTTC. It yields the protein CASSIIGSGANVLTF. The J gene is TRBJ2-6, the V gene TRBV19; D is unresolved. Germline V gene sequence: CDR1 LNHDA, CDR2 SQIVND (reference sequence). The CDR3 sequence is 15 residues long. The V end was cut by 3 bases, the J end by 0 bases, with 6 bases between.

The rearrangement uses TRBV5-1 and TRBJ2-3, with TRBD2 matching over 11 bases. From germline, CDR1 is SGHRS and CDR2 YFSETQ. The CDR3 runs 16 residues. V was clipped by 4 bases and J by 5 bases; unmatched bases: 9. The CDR3 region is CASSVTSGVSLDTQYF. CDR3 coding DNA: TGCGCCAGCAGCGTGACTAGCGGGGTTAGTCTAGATACGCAGTATTTT.

There are a few counts of this clone. The V call is TRBV12-3 or TRBV12-4, the J call TRBJ2-1; 8 nucleotides line up with TRBD1. J lost 7 bases, V lost 8 bases, and 4 bases had no gene match. The CDR3 consists of 12 residues. CDR3 nucleotide sequence: TGTGCCAGCGGCGACAGGGGTAATGAGCAGTTCTTC. Translating it yields CASGDRGNEQFF.

The gene calls are TRBV18 and TRBJ2-7, with a tentative D call TRBD2 (6 bases). The V gene's germline CDR1 is KGHSH and CDR2 LQKENI. The CDR3 contains 16 residues. With 3 bases removed from V and 1 base from J, the gap between germline ends came to 16 bases. In nucleotides, the CDR3 is TGTGCCAGCTCACCGCCAGGGCGACGGGGGTCCTACGAGCAGTACTTC. Encoded protein: CASSPPGRRGSYEQYF.

The chain couples TRBV11-3 to TRBJ2-3, with 11 bases that match TRBD2. The CDR3 has 15 amino acids. J lost 2 bases, V lost 6 bases, and 4 bases had no gene match. Germline CDR1 SGHNT, CDR2 YENEEA. CDR3 sequence: CASSTGLAVTDTQYF. DNA for the CDR3: TGTGCCAGCAGTACGGGACTAGCGGTCACAGATACGCAGTATTTT.

The CDR3 loop reads CASSHGQGNYGYTF. DNA for the CDR3: TGTGCCAGCTCACACGGACAGGGGAACTATGGCTACACCTTC. The chain carries TRBV18 and TRBJ1-2; TRBD1 matches 9 bases. Germline V gives CDR1 KGHSH, CDR2 LQKENI. With V trimmed by 4 bases and J by 2 bases, 2 bases remained unmatched. CDR3 length equals 14 residues.

This clone was counted between two and nine times. This chain joins TRBV3-1 (or the pseudogene TRBV3-2) and TRBJ1-5; D is uncertain. This CDR3 region has 17 residues. The V gene lost 2 bases and the J gene lost 1 base, with 15 bases spanning the gap. Germline values: CDR1 LGHDT, CDR2 YNNKEL (reference sequence). Here the CDR3 reads CASSQTRPTGSNQPQHF. CDR3 in DNA: TGTGCCAGCAGCCAAACCCGGCCAACGGGAAGCAATCAGCCCCAGCATTTT.

The V and J genes are TRBV5-4 and TRBJ1-1, with unresolved D. V was shortened by 3 bases and J by 5 bases, with 8 bases between the two germline ends. Germline V gene lookup returns CDR1 SGHNT and CDR2 YYREEE (reference sequence). This CDR3 has 12 amino acids. The DNA of the CDR3 is TGTGCCAGCAGCTCGACCGGGACTGAAGCTTTCTTT. Translation: CASSSTGTEAFF.

This clone is medium-sized within its sample. The J gene is TRBJ1-6, the V gene TRBV27; maybe TRBD1 (5 bases). Trimming took 4 bases from V and 6 from J, leaving 7 bases between them. In germline, CDR1 is MNHEY, CDR2 SMNVEV (reference sequence). This CDR3 is 13 amino acids long. CDR3 residues: CASSWQGNSPLHF. CDR3 coding DNA: TGTGCCAGCAGTTGGCAGGGTAATTCACCCCTCCACTTT.

V usage is TRBV19 and J usage is TRBJ1-5; D is unclear. V lost 7 bases and J lost 1, with 17 bases in between. Germline CDR1 reads LNHDA; CDR2 reads SQIVND (reference sequence). This CDR3 spans 16 amino acids. CDR3 DNA: TGTGCCAGTACCCTTAGGGCGGACTGGAGCAATCAGCCCCAGCATTTT. Translated, it gives CASTLRADWSNQPQHF.

J is TRBJ1-5 and V is TRBV7-2; perhaps TRBD1 as D (6 bases). Trimming took 5 bases from V and 2 from J, leaving 16 bases between them. Germline CDR1 reads SGHTA; CDR2 reads FQGNSA. The CDR3 extends over 16 amino acids. CDR3 coding DNA: TGTGCCAGCAGCCCACAGGGTACTTTCGGCAATCAGCCCCAGCATTTT. Amino acid sequence: CASSPQGTFGNQPQHF.